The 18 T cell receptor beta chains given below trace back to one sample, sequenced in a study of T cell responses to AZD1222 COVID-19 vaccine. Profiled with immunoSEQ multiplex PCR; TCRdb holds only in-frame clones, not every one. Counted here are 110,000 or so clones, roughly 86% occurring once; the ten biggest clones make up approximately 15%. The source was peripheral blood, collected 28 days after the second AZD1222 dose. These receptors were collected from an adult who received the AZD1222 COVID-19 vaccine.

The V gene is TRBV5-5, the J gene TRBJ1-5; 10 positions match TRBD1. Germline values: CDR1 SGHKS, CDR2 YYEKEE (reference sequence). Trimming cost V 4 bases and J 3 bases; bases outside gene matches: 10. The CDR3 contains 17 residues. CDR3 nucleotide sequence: TGTGCCAGCAGCCCCCTTTCGGGACAGGGGACCAATCAGCCCCAGCATTTT. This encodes CASSPLSGQGTNQPQHF.

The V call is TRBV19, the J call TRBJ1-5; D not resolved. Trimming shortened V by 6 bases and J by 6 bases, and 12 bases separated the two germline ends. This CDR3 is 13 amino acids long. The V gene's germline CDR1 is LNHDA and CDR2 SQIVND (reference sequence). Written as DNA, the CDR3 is TGTGCCAGTAGGGACCCCCCGGGTCAGCCCCAGCATTTT. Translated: CASRDPPGQPQHF.

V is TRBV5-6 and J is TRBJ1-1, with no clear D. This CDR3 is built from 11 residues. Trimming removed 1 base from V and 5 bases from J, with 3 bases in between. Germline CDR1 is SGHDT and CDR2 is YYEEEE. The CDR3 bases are TGTGCCAGCAGCTTGTGGACTGAAGCTTTCTTT. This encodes CASSLWTEAFF.

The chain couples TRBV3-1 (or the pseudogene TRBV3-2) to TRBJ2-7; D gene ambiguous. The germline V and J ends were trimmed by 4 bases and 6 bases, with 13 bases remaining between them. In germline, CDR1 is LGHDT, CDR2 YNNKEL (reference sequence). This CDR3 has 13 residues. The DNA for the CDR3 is TGTGCCAGCAGCCGCTCTTCGGCACTCGAGCAGTACTTC. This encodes CASSRSSALEQYF.

The CDR3 sequence: CASKPDQGIFQPQHF. The CDR3 bases are TGCGCCAGTAAGCCCGACCAGGGTATTTTTCAGCCCCAGCATTTT. The chain links TRBV5-1 to TRBJ1-5; TRBD1 might be the D (5 bases). Deletions cut 8 bases from V and 6 bases from J, with 21 bases between. Germline CDR1 SGHRS, CDR2 YFSETQ. The CDR3 has 15 residues. Combining the CDR3 with reference TRBV5-1 and TRBJ1-5 gives the whole variable domain KAGVTQTPRYLIKTRGQQVTLSCSPISGHRSVSWYQQTPGQGLQFLFEYFSETQRNKGNFPGRFSGRQFSNSRSEMNVSTLELGDSALYLCASKPDQGIFQPQHFGDGTRLSIL.

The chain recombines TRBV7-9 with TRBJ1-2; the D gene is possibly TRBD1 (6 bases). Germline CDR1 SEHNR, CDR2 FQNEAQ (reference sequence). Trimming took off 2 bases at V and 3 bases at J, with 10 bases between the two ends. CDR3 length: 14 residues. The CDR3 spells CASSLRGEHYGYTF. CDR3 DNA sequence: TGTGCCAGCAGCTTAAGGGGGGAACACTATGGCTACACCTTC.

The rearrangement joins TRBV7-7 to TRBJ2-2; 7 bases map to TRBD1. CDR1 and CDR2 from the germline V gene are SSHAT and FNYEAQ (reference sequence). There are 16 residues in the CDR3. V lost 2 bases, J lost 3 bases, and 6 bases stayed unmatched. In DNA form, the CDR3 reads TGTGCCAGCAGCTTATCACCCGGGACAGACACCGGGGAGCTGTTTTTT. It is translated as CASSLSPGTDTGELFF.

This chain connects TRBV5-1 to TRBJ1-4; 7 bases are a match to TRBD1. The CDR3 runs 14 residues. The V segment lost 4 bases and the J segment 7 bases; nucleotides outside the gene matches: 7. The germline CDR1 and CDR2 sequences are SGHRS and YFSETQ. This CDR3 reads CASSPGQTGEKLFF. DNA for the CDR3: TGCGCCAGCAGCCCGGGACAGACCGGTGAAAAACTGTTTTTT.

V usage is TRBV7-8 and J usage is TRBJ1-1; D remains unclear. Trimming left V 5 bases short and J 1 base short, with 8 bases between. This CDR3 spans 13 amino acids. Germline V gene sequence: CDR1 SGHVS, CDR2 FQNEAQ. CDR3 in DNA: TGTGCCAGCAGCACCGGGCGGAACACTGAAGCTTTCTTT. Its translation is CASSTGRNTEAFF.

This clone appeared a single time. The CDR3 is CASSIDGRQGWDGYTF. The CDR3 bases are TGTGCCAGTAGTATAGATGGAAGACAGGGGTGGGATGGCTACACCTTC. The chain recombines TRBV19 with TRBJ1-2; 8 positions agree with TRBD1. With V trimmed by 0 bases and J by 6 bases, 9 bases remained unmatched. CDR1 is LNHDA and CDR2 is SQIVND in the germline V gene (reference sequence). The CDR3 sequence is 16 residues long. Full variable domain (remainder filled in from reference TRBV19 and TRBJ1-2): DGGITQSPKYLFRKEGQNVTLSCEQNLNHDAMYWYRQDPGQGLRLIYYSQIVNDFQKGDIAEGYSVSREKKESFPLTVTSAQKNPTAFYLCASSIDGRQGWDGYTFGSGTRLTVV.

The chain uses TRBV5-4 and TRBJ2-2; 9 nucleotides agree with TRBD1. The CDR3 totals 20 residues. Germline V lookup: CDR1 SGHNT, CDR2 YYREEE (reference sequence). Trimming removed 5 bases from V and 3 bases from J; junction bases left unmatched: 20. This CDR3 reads CASRGPGQGISERDTGELFF. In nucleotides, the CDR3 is TGTGCCAGCAGAGGGCCGGGACAGGGAATATCCGAGCGTGACACCGGGGAGCTGTTTTTT.

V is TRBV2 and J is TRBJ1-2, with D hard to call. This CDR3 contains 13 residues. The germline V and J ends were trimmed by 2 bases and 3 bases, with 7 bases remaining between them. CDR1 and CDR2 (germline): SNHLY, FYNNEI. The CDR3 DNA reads TGTGCCAGCAGTGAAAGGAGGGACTATGGCTACACCTTC. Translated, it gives CASSERRDYGYTF.

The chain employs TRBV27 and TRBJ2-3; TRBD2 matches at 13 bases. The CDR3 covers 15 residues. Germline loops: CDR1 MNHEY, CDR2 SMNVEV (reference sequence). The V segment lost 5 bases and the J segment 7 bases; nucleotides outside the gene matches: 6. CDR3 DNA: TGTGCCAGCAGTCTACTAGCGGGGGGGCCTTATACGCAGTATTTT. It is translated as CASSLLAGGPYTQYF.

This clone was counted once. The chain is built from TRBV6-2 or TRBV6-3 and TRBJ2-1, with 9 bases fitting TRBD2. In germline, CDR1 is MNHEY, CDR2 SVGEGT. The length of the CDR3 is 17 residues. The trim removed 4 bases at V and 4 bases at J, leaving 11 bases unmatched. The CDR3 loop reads CASSFLPAGGYYNEQFF. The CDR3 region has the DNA TGTGCCAGCAGTTTCCTTCCAGCGGGGGGCTATTACAATGAGCAGTTCTTC.

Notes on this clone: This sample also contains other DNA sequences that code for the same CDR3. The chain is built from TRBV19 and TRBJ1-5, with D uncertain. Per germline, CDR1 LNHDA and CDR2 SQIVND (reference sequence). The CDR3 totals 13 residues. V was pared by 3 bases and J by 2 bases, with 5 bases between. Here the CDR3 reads CASSIRGNQPQHF. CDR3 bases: TGTGCCAGTAGTATCCGGGGCAATCAGCCCCAGCATTTT.

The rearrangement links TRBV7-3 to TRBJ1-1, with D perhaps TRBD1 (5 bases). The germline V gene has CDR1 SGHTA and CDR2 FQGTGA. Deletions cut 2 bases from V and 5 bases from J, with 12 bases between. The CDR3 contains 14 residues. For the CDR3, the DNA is TGTGCCAGCAGCTTAGGGGGGATTAGGACTGAAGCTTTCTTT. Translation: CASSLGGIRTEAFF.

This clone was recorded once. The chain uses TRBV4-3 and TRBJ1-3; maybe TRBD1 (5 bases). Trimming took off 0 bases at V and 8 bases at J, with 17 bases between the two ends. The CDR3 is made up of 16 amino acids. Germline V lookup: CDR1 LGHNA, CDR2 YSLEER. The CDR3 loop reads CASSQDRGAAGYTIYF. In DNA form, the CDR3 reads TGCGCCAGCAGCCAAGATAGAGGGGCTGCGGGGTACACCATATATTTT.

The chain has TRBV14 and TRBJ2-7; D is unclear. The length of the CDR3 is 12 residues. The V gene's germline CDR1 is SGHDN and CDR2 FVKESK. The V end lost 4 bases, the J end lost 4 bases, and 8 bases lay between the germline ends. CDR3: CASSRTGYEQYF. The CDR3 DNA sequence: TGTGCCAGCAGCCGGACCGGTTACGAGCAGTACTTC.